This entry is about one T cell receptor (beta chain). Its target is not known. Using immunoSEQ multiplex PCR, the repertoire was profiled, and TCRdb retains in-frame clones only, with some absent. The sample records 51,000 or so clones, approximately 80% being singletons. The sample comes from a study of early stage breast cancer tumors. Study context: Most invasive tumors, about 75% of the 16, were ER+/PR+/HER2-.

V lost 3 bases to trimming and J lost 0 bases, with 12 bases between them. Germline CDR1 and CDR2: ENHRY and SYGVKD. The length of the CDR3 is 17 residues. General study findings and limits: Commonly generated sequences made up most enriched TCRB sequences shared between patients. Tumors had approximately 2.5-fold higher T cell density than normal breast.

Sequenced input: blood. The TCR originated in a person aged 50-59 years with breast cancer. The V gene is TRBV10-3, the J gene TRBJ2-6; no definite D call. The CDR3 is CAISESALSSGANVLTF. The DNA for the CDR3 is TGTGCCATCAGTGAAAGCGCCCTAAGCTCTGGGGCCAACGTCCTGACTTTC.